The 29 T cell receptor beta chains reported below all come from one sample, sequenced in a study of CD4+ T cells in melanoma. The protocol was immunoSEQ multiplex PCR, while the TCRdb copy is restricted to in-frame clones and leaves out a portion. The table shows 15,000 to 20,000 clones, with 81% occurring only once. Input material: cells from a culture (not recorded whether cultured in vitro). These receptors were collected from a human donor with melanoma.

The V and J genes are TRBV6-5 and TRBJ1-4, with 7 bases identical to TRBD1. V lost 6 bases, J lost 8 bases, and 9 bases stayed unmatched. The germline V gene has CDR1 MNHEY and CDR2 SVGAGI. The CDR3 runs 14 residues. DNA for the CDR3: TGTGCCAGCAGCGGAGACAGGGCACGGGAAAAACTGTTTTTT. It codes for CASSGDRAREKLFF.

This clone counts as medium-sized. The V and J genes are TRBV2 and TRBJ2-7; weak D call: TRBD2 (6 bases). This CDR3 is built from 13 residues. V gave up 4 bases and J gave up 6 bases, with 13 bases separating them. Per the germline V gene, CDR1 is SNHLY and CDR2 is FYNNEI. The CDR3 protein is CASSARLGSEQYF. The CDR3 coding sequence is TGTGCCAGCAGTGCAAGACTAGGTTCCGAGCAGTACTTC.

The genes are TRBV28 and TRBJ2-7; perhaps TRBD1 as D (6 bases). Trimming removed 3 bases from V and 2 bases from J, with 11 bases in between. CDR3 length: 14 amino acids. CDR1 is MDHEN, CDR2 SYDVKM, per germline. The CDR3, as DNA: TGTGCCAGCAGTTTTTTCCAGGGGACCTACGAGCAGTACTTC. Protein sequence: CASSFFQGTYEQYF.

The J gene is TRBJ2-5, the V gene TRBV7-3, with 7 bases that match TRBD2. V was pared by 5 bases and J by 5 bases, with 5 bases of the junction left unmatched. Germline CDR1 SGHTA, CDR2 FQGTGA. CDR3 length equals 13 residues. The CDR3 DNA reads TGTGCCAGCAGCAGCGGGACCTGGGAGACCCAGTACTTC. Translating gives CASSSGTWETQYF.

This clone was seen more than once but under ten times. J is TRBJ2-7 and V is TRBV11-1, with 8 positions matching TRBD2. V lost 5 bases and J lost 1; bases outside the gene matches: 7. Germline V CDR1 and CDR2: SGHAT, FQDESV (reference sequence). This CDR3 contains 15 residues. The CDR3 DNA reads TGTGCCAGCAGCCCATCTCTAGCGGGTTCCTACGAGCAGTACTTC. Amino acids: CASSPSLAGSYEQYF.

The chain employs TRBV4-1 and TRBJ2-7; 7 bases agree with TRBD1. V lost 5 bases, J lost 5 bases, and 3 bases stayed unmatched. This CDR3 is 12 amino acids long. Germline V lookup: CDR1 MGHRA, CDR2 YSYEKL. The CDR3 DNA follows: TGCGCCAGCAGCGAAACAGGGGACGAGCAGTACTTC. Its translation is CASSETGDEQYF.

This chain uses TRBV4-1 with TRBJ2-2, with a weak D call TRBD2 (5 bases). Trimming took 0 bases from V and 5 from J, leaving 13 bases between them. The CDR3 contains 16 residues. Germline CDR1 is MGHRA and CDR2 is YSYEKL. The CDR3 bases are TGCGCCAGCAGCCAAGAGGCCCAACTAGTAACCGGGGAGCTGTTTTTT. It is translated as CASSQEAQLVTGELFF.

This sequence joins TRBV10-1 and TRBJ1-1; 8 positions agree with TRBD1. Trimming cost V 5 bases and J 7 bases; bases outside gene matches: 12. CDR1 and CDR2 from the germline V gene are WNHNN and SYGVQD (reference sequence). The CDR3 has 15 residues. CDR3 protein: CASSTSGGYRDEAFF. In DNA, the CDR3 is TGCGCCAGCAGTACATCAGGGGGCTATCGGGATGAAGCTTTCTTT.

This clone was recorded a few times. The chain recombines TRBV15 with TRBJ2-5; no firm D call. Trimming took off 0 bases at V and 2 bases at J, with 7 bases between the two ends. Germline values: CDR1 LNHNV, CDR2 YYDKDF (reference sequence). The CDR3 contains 14 residues. In DNA, the CDR3 is TGTGCCACCAGCAGAGACGCCGGGCAAGAGACCCAGTACTTC. As protein: CATSRDAGQETQYF. The full variable domain, with the rest looked up from reference TRBV15 and TRBJ2-5, is DAMVIQNPRYQVTQFGKPVTLSCSQTLNHNVMYWYQQKSSQAPKLLFHYYDKDFNNEADTPDNFQSRRPNTSFCFLDIRSPGLGDTAMYLCATSRDAGQETQYFGPGTRLLVL.

The chain recombines TRBV5-1 with TRBJ1-4; TRBD1 matches at 8 bases. In germline, CDR1 is SGHRS, CDR2 YFSETQ. V shed 4 bases, J shed 6 bases, and the junction held 5 bases outside the gene matches. The CDR3 runs to 14 residues. CDR3 sequence reads: CASSGQGLDEKLFF. For the CDR3, the DNA is TGCGCCAGCAGCGGACAGGGCCTTGATGAAAAACTGTTTTTT.

This clone has just a few counts. The rearrangement joins TRBV10-2 to TRBJ2-7, with D uncertain. Trimming pared 9 bases from V and 2 bases from J, leaving 17 bases between. CDR1 is WSHSY, CDR2 SAAADI, per germline. CDR3 size: 14 residues. CDR3 protein: CASQNAGSAYEQYF. The CDR3 DNA reads TGCGCCAGTCAGAATGCCGGCTCGGCCTACGAGCAGTACTTC.

The chain couples TRBV4-1 to TRBJ2-2; maybe TRBD1 (6 bases). The CDR3 loop spans 15 amino acids. Germline lookup yields CDR1 MGHRA and CDR2 YSYEKL. Trimming removed 5 bases at V and 1 base at J, with 11 bases between. In DNA form, the CDR3 reads TGCGCCAGCAGCTACGCGACAGGGAACACCGGGGAGCTGTTTTTT. Protein product: CASSYATGNTGELFF.

The chain joins TRBV18 to TRBJ2-7; D is unresolved. The germline V and J ends were trimmed by 3 bases and 4 bases, with 7 bases remaining between them. Germline V gives CDR1 KGHSH, CDR2 LQKENI. The CDR3 sequence is 12 residues long. The DNA for the CDR3 is TGTGCCAGCTCACCGGTTACTTACGAGCAGTACTTC. Its protein is CASSPVTYEQYF.

This clone has only one observation. The chain uses TRBV10-3 and TRBJ2-5; D may correspond to TRBD1 or TRBD2 (6 bases each). The ends were cut back, 4 bases at V and 5 bases at J, with 20 bases in the middle. Germline loops: CDR1 ENHRY, CDR2 SYGVKD. This CDR3 has 16 amino acids. CDR3 nucleotides: TGTGCCATCAGTGCTGGAGGGGGGCCTCCAAGGGAGACCCAGTACTTC. Residues: CAISAGGGPPRETQYF.

This clone was seen a handful of times. The chain joins TRBV11-3 to TRBJ2-3; D gene uncertain. Germline V gene lookup returns CDR1 SGHNT and CDR2 YENEEA. CDR3 length: 13 residues. V dropped 0 bases and J dropped 5 bases, with 6 bases sitting between them. The CDR3 loop reads CASSLDHLDTQYF. As DNA, the CDR3 is TGTGCCAGCAGCTTAGATCATCTAGATACGCAGTATTTT.

V gene TRBV6-5 combines with J gene TRBJ2-1, with D possibly TRBD1 on 5 matching bases. The CDR3 is made up of 14 amino acids. The ends were cut back, 6 bases at V and 0 bases at J, with 9 bases in the middle. Germline V lookup: CDR1 MNHEY, CDR2 SVGAGI. The CDR3 bases are TGTGCCAGCAGGGCAGGGAACTCCTACAATGAGCAGTTCTTC. It encodes CASRAGNSYNEQFF.

This chain uses TRBV20-1 with TRBJ1-2; tentatively, D is TRBD1 (5 bases). V shed 2 bases and J shed 7 bases, with 5 bases lying between them. The CDR3 is 10 residues long. The germline CDR1 and CDR2 sequences are DFQATT and SNEGSKA (reference sequence). The CDR3: CSARQGGYTF. CDR3 coding DNA: TGCAGTGCTAGACAGGGTGGCTACACCTTC.

The chain uses TRBV4-1 and TRBJ2-1; tentative D call: TRBD1 (6 bases). The germline V gene encodes CDR1 MGHRA and CDR2 YSYEKL. This CDR3 has 15 residues. The germline V and J ends were trimmed by 3 bases and 0 bases, with 9 bases remaining between them. In DNA, the CDR3 is TGCGCCAGCAGCCATACAGGGATCTCCTACAATGAGCAGTTCTTC. This encodes CASSHTGISYNEQFF.

The gene calls are TRBV5-4 and TRBJ2-5; 15 bases are shared with TRBD2. V lost 5 bases, J lost 4 bases, and 9 bases stayed unmatched. Germline CDR1 reads SGHNT; CDR2 reads YYREEE (reference sequence). This CDR3 contains 17 residues. The CDR3 is CASSRTSGGANTETQYF. CDR3 in DNA: TGTGCCAGCAGTCGGACTAGCGGGGGGGCCAACACAGAGACCCAGTACTTC.

This chain uses TRBV19 with TRBJ2-3; D gene ambiguous. This CDR3 is 12 amino acids long. In germline, CDR1 is LNHDA, CDR2 SQIVND (reference sequence). Here the CDR3 reads CSTRGPGDTQYF. The DNA for the CDR3 is TGTTCAACCAGAGGCCCCGGAGATACGCAGTATTTT.

The J gene is TRBJ2-7, the V gene TRBV19, with D uncertain. Looked up from germline, CDR1 is LNHDA and CDR2 is SQIVND (reference sequence). This CDR3 region has 12 residues. Trimming took off 5 bases at V and 7 bases at J, with 12 bases between the two ends. The CDR3 region has the DNA TGTGCCAGTAGTCCTGGGGTTGGGGAGCAGTACTTC. This sequence encodes CASSPGVGEQYF. Variable domain in full (rest from reference TRBV19 and TRBJ2-7): DGGITQSPKYLFRKEGQNVTLSCEQNLNHDAMYWYRQDPGQGLRLIYYSQIVNDFQKGDIAEGYSVSREKKESFPLTVTSAQKNPTAFYLCASSPGVGEQYFGPGTRLTVT.

The rearrangement uses TRBV7-9 and TRBJ1-4; maybe TRBD1 (6 bases). Trimming removed 2 bases from V and 5 bases from J, with 12 bases in between. The germline V gene encodes CDR1 SEHNR and CDR2 FQNEAQ (reference sequence). This CDR3 region has 15 residues. Written as DNA, the CDR3 is TGTGCCAGCAGCTTACCCAGGGGTGCAAATGAAAAACTGTTTTTT. It translates to CASSLPRGANEKLFF.

J is TRBJ1-6 and V is TRBV30, with D unresolved. Germline V gene sequence: CDR1 GTSNPN, CDR2 SVGIG (reference sequence). The V and J ends lost 2 bases and 8 bases respectively, with 7 bases between them. The CDR3 runs 12 residues. The CDR3 here is CAWSRGYSPLHF. The DNA of the CDR3 is TGTGCCTGGAGTCGGGGATATTCACCCCTCCACTTT.

The chain uses TRBV7-9 and TRBJ2-7; no reliable D call. CDR3 size: 14 residues. Germline CDR1 SEHNR, CDR2 FQNEAQ (reference sequence). Trimming stripped 4 bases from V and 2 bases from J, with 12 bases between. DNA of the CDR3: TGTGCCAGCAGCTCCCTCCGGGTTCCCTACGAGCAGTACTTC. Its translation: CASSSLRVPYEQYF.

The chain links TRBV5-1 to TRBJ2-1; TRBD1 is a possible D gene (5 bases). V lost 2 bases, J lost 4 bases, and 10 bases lay in between. This CDR3 contains 14 residues. Germline lookup yields CDR1 SGHRS and CDR2 YFSETQ. The CDR3 DNA reads TGCGCCAGCAGCTTCGGCCAGGGTTACAATGAGCAGTTCTTC. As protein: CASSFGQGYNEQFF.

The V and J genes are TRBV7-2 and TRBJ1-1, with 7 bases identical to TRBD1. CDR1 is SGHTA and CDR2 is FQGNSA in the germline V gene. The CDR3 runs to 16 residues. V lost 5 bases and J lost 1; bases outside the gene matches: 10. The CDR3 nucleotides are TGTGCCAGCAGCCTAGGGGGCTCGTCCAGGAACACTGAAGCTTTCTTT. It yields the protein CASSLGGSSRNTEAFF. The full variable domain, completed using reference TRBV7-2 and TRBJ1-1, is GAGVSQSPSNKVTEKGKDVELRCDPISGHTALYWYRQSLGQGLEFLIYFQGNSAPDKSGLPSDRFSAERTGGSVSTLTIQRTQQEDSAVYLCASSLGGSSRNTEAFFGQGTRLTVV.

This clone was seen more than once but under ten times. V is TRBV7-3 and J is TRBJ2-2; D possibly corresponds to TRBD1 (6 bases). CDR1 SGHTA and CDR2 FQGTGA come from the germline V gene. Trimming cost V 5 bases and J 4 bases, with 14 bases left between them. This CDR3 region has 15 residues. In DNA form, the CDR3 reads TGTGCCAGCAGCCCCGGGTCAGGGGCCACCGGGGAGCTGTTTTTT. It is translated as CASSPGSGATGELFF.

The gene calls are TRBV5-4 and TRBJ1-1; 7 bases agree with TRBD1. Germline V gives CDR1 SGHNT, CDR2 YYREEE (reference sequence). CDR3 length equals 15 residues. V was pared by 4 bases and J by 1 base, with 7 bases of the junction left unmatched. CDR3 sequence reads: CASSGGQVRNTEAFF. CDR3 bases: TGTGCCAGCAGCGGCGGACAGGTGAGGAACACTGAAGCTTTCTTT. Variable domain in full (rest from reference TRBV5-4 and TRBJ1-1): ETGVTQSPTHLIKTRGQQVTLRCSSQSGHNTVSWYQQALGQGPQFIFQYYREEENGRGNFPPRFSGLQFPNYSSELNVNALELDDSALYLCASSGGQVRNTEAFFGQGTRLTVV.

This chain's CDR3 is CASSWTPGGYTF. CDR3 bases: TGTGCCAGCAGTTGGACCCCGGGGGGCTACACCTTC. The chain has TRBV2 and TRBJ1-2, with D unresolved. The V end was cut by 5 bases, the J end by 8 bases, with 12 bases between. Germline lookup yields CDR1 SNHLY and CDR2 FYNNEI. CDR3 length equals 12 residues.